This T cell receptor beta chain appears in the sequencing data of a study of blood T cell repertoires in COVID-19 (dated by TCRdb to 2018 to 2020). Regarding the complete study: The collaborator samples originated in the United States, Italy and Spain and spanned the acute and convalescent phases of COVID-19. The samples were drawn from the first 160 participants of the ongoing ImmuneRACE study and from 1,254 subjects provided by 6 global collaborators. The dataset comprised deeply sampled blood TCRbeta repertoires from subjects exposed to, actively infected with, or recovered from COVID-19. A de-identified subject ID, COVID-19 status, age in years and sex were almost always included in the sample metadata. Where available, HLA class I and class II types were taken from metadata supplied by the sample provider and were not determined by assay-based typing. The repertoires were made available in a free public database intended to serve as a resource for research on the immune response to SARS-CoV-2. The material from the prospective study consisted of cDNA or gDNA derived from T cells, B-cell-depleted T cells, or PBMCs.

TCRbeta CDR3 regions were amplified from genomic DNA by means of the immunoSEQ Assay, a bias-controlled multiplex PCR. As for the authors' bioinformatics: Nucleated cell counts per sample were estimated from amplification of reference gene primers within the assay. Sequence reads were collapsed and filtered to measure the absolute abundance of every unique TCRbeta CDR3 rearrangement. For each sample, productive Simpson clonality was calculated as the square root of Simpson's diversity index over productive rearrangements. What TCRdb holds here is the immuneACCESS table cut down to in-frame rearrangements. Part of the clones is not present; checked against another copy, under half of the missing clones reflect an unresolved V gene, and the others are unexplained. V and J calls plus clone size are reproduced from that table; the DNA served to infer D and trimming. This sample has around 90,000 clones in its table, and 85% of those were observed once. The top ten clonotypes cover 12% of the sample.

Turning to this clone: This receptor's antigen is unknown. No much larger clone exists at a distance of one base, and base qualities are not known.

Unmatched junction bases come to 10, with V trimmed by 0 bases and J by 0 bases. From cysteine to phenylalanine, the CDR3 is 20 amino acids long. Solely the CDR3 DNA is kept, with 60 bases framed from the first base. In the germline V gene (reference sequence), CDR1 corresponds to LNHDA and CDR2 to SQIVND. On the study overall, not on this receptor specifically: The quantity of clinical and demographic metadata differed by source and by participant and was supplied without curation.

Each collaborating institution followed its own protocols to collect whole blood in K2EDTA tubes. For TCRbeta analysis, collaborators shipped samples in one of three forms: frozen whole blood, isolated PBMCs, or DNA extracted from either of those sample types. Sequencing was carried out using peripheral blood. The clonotype originates from a woman in her seventies with active or convalescent COVID-19. This sequence uses TRBV19 and TRBJ2-6, and 8 bases in between align with TRBD1. The nucleotide sequence reads TGTGCCAGTAGTATAGACTACAGGGGGTTCTTCTACTCTGGGGCCAACGTCCTGACTTTC. This translates into CASSIDYRGFFYSGANVLTF.